This T cell receptor (beta chain) was retrieved from a study of cytomegalovirus exposure and HLA in healthy donors. The V end was cut by 5 bases, the J end by 8 bases, with 13 bases between. The germline V gene encodes CDR1 SGHTA and CDR2 FQGNSA. The CDR3 totals 12 residues. The PCR had 60 Vbeta and 13 Jbeta primers. Measured with immunoSEQ multiplex PCR; TCRdb has only the in-frame clones, and not every one. This sample has about 120,000 clones, with around 64% found just once. This chain links TRBV7-2 with TRBJ2-7, with unresolved D. This clonotype was obtained from a woman under 40 in good health and CMV-seronegative. The specimen sequenced was PBMCs. CDR3 nucleotide sequence: TGTGCCAGCAGCCTAGGACCAGGCCAGCAGTACTTC. Its protein is CASSLGPGQQYF.